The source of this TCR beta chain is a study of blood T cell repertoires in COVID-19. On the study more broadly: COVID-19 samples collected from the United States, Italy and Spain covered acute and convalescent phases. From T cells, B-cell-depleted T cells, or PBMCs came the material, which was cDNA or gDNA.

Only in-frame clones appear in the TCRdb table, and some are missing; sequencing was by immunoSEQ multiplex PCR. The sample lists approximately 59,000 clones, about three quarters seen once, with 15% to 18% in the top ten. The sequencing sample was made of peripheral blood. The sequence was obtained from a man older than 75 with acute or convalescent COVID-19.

The CDR3 sequence is CATSRGPYNEQFF. The CDR3, as DNA: TGTGCCACCAGTAGGGGCCCCTACAATGAGCAGTTCTTC. The rearrangement joins TRBV24-1 to TRBJ2-1; the D gene is possibly TRBD1 (5 bases). Trimming took off 6 bases at V and 2 bases at J, with 7 bases between the two ends. Germline CDR1 and CDR2: KGHDR and SFDVKD. This CDR3 comprises 13 residues.